The table lists the clone carrying this T cell receptor (beta chain) with a count of one. The CDR3 length is 13 residues. CDR1 is LNHNV and CDR2 is YYDKDF in the germline V gene (reference sequence). V gave up 0 bases and J gave up 5 bases, with 7 bases separating them. Per the study methods: Reference gene primer amplification gave nucleated cell count estimates. Here immunoSEQ multiplex PCR was the method, and the copy in TCRdb shows in-frame clones only, minus some. Clone size and V and J calls were adopted from that table, with D and trimming inferred from the DNA. The table records 330,000 or so clones, approximately 86% of them present only once. The source of the sample is a study of blood T cell repertoires in COVID-19. Across the whole study: COVID-19 samples collected from the United States, Italy and Spain covered acute and convalescent phases.

Sequencing was performed on peripheral blood. The sequence came from a man aged 25 to 40 with COVID-19, enrolled during active disease. The rearrangement links TRBV15 to TRBJ2-5, with D tentatively TRBD2 (5 bases). CDR3 bases: TGTGCCACCAGCAGAGATTCGGGGGAGACCCAGTACTTC. It is translated as CATSRDSGETQYF.